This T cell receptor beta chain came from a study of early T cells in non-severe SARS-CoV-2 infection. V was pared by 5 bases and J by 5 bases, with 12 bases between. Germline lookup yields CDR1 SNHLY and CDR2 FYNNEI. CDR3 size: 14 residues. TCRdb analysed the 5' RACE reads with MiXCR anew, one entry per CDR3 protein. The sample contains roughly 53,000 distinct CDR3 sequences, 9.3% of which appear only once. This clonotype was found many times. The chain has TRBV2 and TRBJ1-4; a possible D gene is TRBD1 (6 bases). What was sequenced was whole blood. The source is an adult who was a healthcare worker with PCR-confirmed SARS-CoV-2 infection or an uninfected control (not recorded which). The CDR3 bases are TGTGCCAGCAGTCTGACAGGAGGAAATGAAAAACTGTTTTTT. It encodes CASSLTGGNEKLFF.